A single sample gave rise to the 10 T cell receptor beta chains below, sequenced in a study of blood T cell repertoires in COVID-19. TCRdb's table, derived via immunoSEQ multiplex PCR, lists solely in-frame clones and lacks some. Of around 50,000 clones detected, over 80% appear once; the ten largest clones hold roughly 50%. What was sequenced was peripheral blood. These TCRs come from a man between 65 and 85 years old with acute or convalescent COVID-19.

This sequence joins TRBV10-2 and TRBJ2-1; 9 bases are shared with TRBD2. The CDR3 covers 15 residues. The V and J ends lost 5 bases and 8 bases, in that order; junction bases with no gene match: 10. CDR1 and CDR2 from the germline V gene are WSHSY and SAAADI. The CDR3 sequence: CASSCAGGVCDEQFF. In DNA form, the CDR3 reads TGCGCCAGCAGTTGCGCGGGAGGGGTGTGCGATGAGCAGTTCTTC.

This clone was observed a single time. The chain couples TRBV7-2 to TRBJ2-1, with 10 bases that match TRBD2. V was pared by 2 bases and J by 6 bases, with 4 bases of the junction left unmatched. Per the germline V gene, CDR1 is SGHTA and CDR2 is FQGNSA. CDR3 size: 15 residues. The CDR3 loop reads CASSLSSGSFNEQFF. DNA for the CDR3: TGTGCCAGCAGCTTATCTAGCGGGAGTTTCAATGAGCAGTTCTTC. Filled out from reference TRBV7-2 and TRBJ2-1, the complete variable domain reads GAGVSQSPSNKVTEKGKDVELRCDPISGHTALYWYRQSLGQGLEFLIYFQGNSAPDKSGLPSDRFSAERTGGSVSTLTIQRTQQEDSAVYLCASSLSSGSFNEQFFGPGTRLTVL.

This clone appeared a single time. The rearrangement links TRBV7-6 to TRBJ2-3; the D is unclear. Trimming shortened V by 0 bases and J by 2 bases, and 3 bases separated the two germline ends. Per germline, CDR1 SGHVS and CDR2 FNYEAQ. The CDR3 spans 13 residues. This CDR3 reads CASSLAHTDTQYF. CDR3 nucleotide sequence: TGTGCCAGCAGCTTAGCCCACACAGATACGCAGTATTTT.

V usage is TRBV18 and J usage is TRBJ1-5, with D tentatively TRBD1 (6 bases). The CDR3 loop spans 16 amino acids. Germline-derived CDR1 and CDR2 are KGHSH and LQKENI. Between the trimmed V and J ends, which lost 2 bases and 1 base, there was a span of 12 bases. The CDR3 bases are TGTGCCAGCTCACCAGGGTCCAGGGGAAGCAATCAGCCCCAGCATTTT. Amino acids: CASSPGSRGSNQPQHF.

The rearrangement uses TRBV20-1 and TRBJ2-1, with D possibly TRBD2 on 5 matching bases. In germline, CDR1 is DFQATT, CDR2 SNEGSKA (reference sequence). V lost 5 bases, J lost 7 bases, and 9 bases lay in between. This CDR3 is built from 11 residues. CDR3 sequence (DNA): TGCAGTGCTTACCGAGGGAATGAGCAGTTCTTC. Its protein is CSAYRGNEQFF.

This clone has more than one count but fewer than ten. This sequence joins TRBV10-3 and TRBJ1-1, with D possibly being TRBD1 (5 bases). Looked up from germline, CDR1 is ENHRY and CDR2 is SYGVKD. Between the trimmed V and J ends, which lost 6 bases and 3 bases, there was a span of 17 bases. This CDR3 is built from 15 residues. The DNA for the CDR3 is TGTGCCATCAGGAGGGGACCTCGGGGGGACACTGAAGCTTTCTTT. It is translated as CAIRRGPRGDTEAFF.

The rearrangement joins TRBV30 to TRBJ1-3; D gene ambiguous. V was cut by 1 base and J by 0 bases, with 10 bases left in between. CDR1 is GTSNPN, CDR2 SVGIG, per germline (reference sequence). This CDR3 spans 15 amino acids. CDR3 DNA sequence: TGTGCCTGGAGTGCCGGGAGTCGCTCTGGAAACACCATATATTTT. Its translation is CAWSAGSRSGNTIYF.

The chain joins TRBV5-6 to TRBJ2-3; weak D call: TRBD2 (6 bases). Trimming pared 4 bases from V and 2 bases from J, leaving 11 bases between. Germline CDR1 and CDR2: SGHDT and YYEEEE. CDR3 length equals 14 residues. The CDR3 nucleotides are TGTGCCAGCAGCAAGGGACTTTTCACAGATACGCAGTATTTT. Translating it yields CASSKGLFTDTQYF.

The genes are TRBV12-3 or TRBV12-4 and TRBJ1-5, with 7 bases that match TRBD1. V trimming: 4 bases; J trimming: 6 bases; junction bases outside the gene matches: 3. CDR3 length equals 13 residues. The CDR3 DNA reads TGTGCCAGCAGTTATGACAGGGTTCAGCCCCAGCATTTT. Protein product: CASSYDRVQPQHF.

The gene calls are TRBV7-2 and TRBJ1-3; no definite D call. The CDR3 totals 16 residues. Trimming cost V 1 base and J 4 bases, with 14 bases left between them. Germline assignment: CDR1 SGHTA and CDR2 FQGNSA. Here the CDR3 reads CASSLVSAGYGNTIYF. The DNA for the CDR3 is TGTGCCAGCAGCTTAGTTTCAGCAGGTTACGGAAACACCATATATTTT.